The TCR beta chain described here comes from a study of blood T cell repertoires in COVID-19 (dated by TCRdb to 2018 to 2021). Study-wide context: Samples covering the acute and convalescent phases of COVID-19 were provided by collaborators in the United States, Italy and Spain. The material from the prospective study consisted of cDNA or gDNA derived from T cells, B-cell-depleted T cells, or PBMCs. Deeply sampled blood TCRbeta repertoires from subjects exposed to, actively infected with, or recovered from COVID-19 were included in the dataset. A freely available public database, intended as a resource for researchers studying the immune response to SARS-CoV-2, is where the repertoires were released. The samples were drawn from two sources: the first 160 participants of the ongoing ImmuneRACE study, and 1,000 to 1,500 subjects contributed by 6 global collaborators. Sample metadata almost always included a de-identified subject ID, COVID-19 status, age in years and sex. Where HLA class I and class II types were available, the types were taken from metadata supplied by the sample provider, not from assay-based typing.

Enrolling through a virtual design, the prospective study's participants ranged in age from roughly 18 to 89 years and lived across 24 United States geographic areas. In the prospective study, participants were assigned to cohorts based on the clinical history participants reported in a screening survey and a study questionnaire. ImmuneRACE Cohort 3 recovered participants were defined by two consecutive negative NP/OP PCR tests, healthcare professional clearance, or symptom resolution. Each participant in the prospective study had whole blood, serum and a nasopharyngeal or oropharyngeal swab collected by mobile phlebotomists. Additional blood draws and questionnaires over a 2-month period could optionally be provided by prospective study participants. Before DNA extraction, blood samples from the prospective study were shipped at room temperature or frozen. General study outcomes and caveats: The quantity of clinical and demographic metadata differed by source and by participant and was supplied without curation.

Reading the germline V gene (reference sequence) gives CDR1 PRHDT and CDR2 FYEKMQ. Clipping removes 4 bases from V and 2 bases from J, with 4 as the unmatched junction base count. The CDR3 measures 14 amino acids from cysteine to phenylalanine. The sequence is cut down to CDR3 DNA, 42 bases in frame from base 1. The immunoSEQ Assay, a bias-controlled multiplex PCR, was used to amplify TCRbeta CDR3 regions from genomic DNA. Concerning the study's data processing: Nucleated cell counts per sample were estimated from amplification of reference gene primers within the assay. Sequence reads were collapsed and filtered to measure the absolute abundance of every unique TCRbeta CDR3 rearrangement. For each sample, productive Simpson clonality was calculated by taking the square root of Simpson's diversity index across productive rearrangements. What TCRdb holds here is the immuneACCESS table cut down to in-frame rearrangements. Part of the clones is not present; checked against another copy, under half of the missing clones reflect an unresolved V gene, and the others are unexplained. V, J and clone size reflect that table, while D and trimming were determined from the DNA. The sample contains about 440,000 clones, about 90% of them found a single time. The ten largest clonotypes hold roughly 0.66% of the sample.

In the case of this clone: Its cognate antigen has yet to be identified. No base quality information exists; no much larger clone differs at one position.

The sequenced material came from PBMCs or T cells enriched from blood (not recorded which). The rearrangement joined TRBV13 to TRBJ1-1; 7 nucleotides in the junction match TRBD1. The receptor was isolated from a man aged 18 to 30 who had recovered from COVID-19. The nucleotides are TGTGCCAGCAGCTGGGGACAGTATAACACTGAAGCTTTCTTT. Its translation is CASSWGQYNTEAFF.